This TCR beta chain is drawn from a study of blood T cell repertoires in COVID-19. Living in 24 US areas, the participants were between roughly 18 and 90 years of age. CDR3 length equals 17 residues. From germline, CDR1 is SEHNR and CDR2 FQNEAQ (reference sequence). Germline trimming cut 6 bases from V and 0 bases from J; bases unmatched to any gene: 12. TCRdb's copy holds only in-frame clones and misses some; the assay was immunoSEQ multiplex PCR. The repertoire consists of 200,000 to 250,000 clones, with 88% occurring once and the leading ten covering under 3%. The rearrangement links TRBV7-9 to TRBJ2-3, with 7 bases that match TRBD1. Sample: PBMCs or T cells enriched from blood (not recorded which). This TCR derives from a woman in her 30s who had recovered from COVID-19. CDR3 in amino acids: CASREPGQRHSTDTQYF. CDR3 in DNA: TGTGCCAGCAGGGAACCGGGACAGCGGCATAGCACAGATACGCAGTATTTT. The full variable domain, with the rest looked up from reference TRBV7-9 and TRBJ2-3, is DTGVSQNPRHKITKRGQNVTFRCDPISEHNRLYWYRQTLGQGPEFLTYFQNEAQLEKSRLLSDRFSAERPKGSFSTLEIQRTEQGDSAMYLCASREPGQRHSTDTQYFGPGTRLTVL.